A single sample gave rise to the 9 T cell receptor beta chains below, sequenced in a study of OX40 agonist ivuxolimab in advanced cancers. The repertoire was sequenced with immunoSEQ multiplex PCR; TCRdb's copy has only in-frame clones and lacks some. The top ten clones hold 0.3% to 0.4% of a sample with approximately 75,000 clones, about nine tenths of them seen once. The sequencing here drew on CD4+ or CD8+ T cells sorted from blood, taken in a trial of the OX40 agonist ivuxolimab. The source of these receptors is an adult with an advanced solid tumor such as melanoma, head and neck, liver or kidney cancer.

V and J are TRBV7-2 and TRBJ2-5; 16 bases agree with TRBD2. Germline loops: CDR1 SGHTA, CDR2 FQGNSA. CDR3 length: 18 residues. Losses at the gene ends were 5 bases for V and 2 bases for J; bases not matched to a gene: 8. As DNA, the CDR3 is TGTGCCAGCAGCACTGGGACTAGCGGGAGGGCCCTGCAAGAGACCCAGTACTTC. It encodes CASSTGTSGRALQETQYF.

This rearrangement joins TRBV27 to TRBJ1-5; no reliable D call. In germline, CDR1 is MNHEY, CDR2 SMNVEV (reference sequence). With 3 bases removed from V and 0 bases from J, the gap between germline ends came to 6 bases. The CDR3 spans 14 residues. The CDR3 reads CASSFSISNQPQHF. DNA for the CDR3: TGTGCCAGCAGTTTTTCCATTAGCAATCAGCCCCAGCATTTT.

The CDR3, as DNA: TGTGCCAGCAGCTCCTACAACTCCTACGAGCAGTACTTC. Protein: CASSSYNSYEQYF. The V call is TRBV7-2, the J call TRBJ2-7; unclear D gene. Trimming pared 4 bases from V and 0 bases from J, leaving 7 bases between. The CDR3 contains 13 residues. Per germline, CDR1 SGHTA and CDR2 FQGNSA.

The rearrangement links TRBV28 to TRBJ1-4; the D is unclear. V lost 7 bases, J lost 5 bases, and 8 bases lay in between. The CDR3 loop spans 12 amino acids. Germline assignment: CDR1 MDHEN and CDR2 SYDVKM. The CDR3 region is CASTGQNEKLFF. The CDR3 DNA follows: TGTGCCAGCACGGGCCAAAATGAAAAACTGTTTTTT. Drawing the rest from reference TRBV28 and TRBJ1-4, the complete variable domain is DVKVTQSSRYLVKRTGEKVFLECVQDMDHENMFWYRQDPGLGLRLIYFSYDVKMKEKGDIPEGYSVSREKKERFSLILESASTNQTSMYLCASTGQNEKLFFGSGTQLSVL.

CDR3 amino acids: CAWSSHGTLKAEAFF. CDR3 DNA: TGTGCCTGGAGTTCCCACGGGACCCTGAAGGCTGAAGCTTTCTTT. The rearrangement links TRBV30 to TRBJ1-1; TRBD1 might be the D (5 bases). The V and J ends lost 2 bases and 6 bases respectively, with 19 bases between them. Looked up from germline, CDR1 is GTSNPN and CDR2 is SVGIG (reference sequence). The CDR3 has 15 residues.

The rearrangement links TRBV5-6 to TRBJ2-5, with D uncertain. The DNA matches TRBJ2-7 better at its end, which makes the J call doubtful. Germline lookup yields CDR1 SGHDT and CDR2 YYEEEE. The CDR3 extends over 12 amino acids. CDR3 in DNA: TGTGCCAGCAGCTTGATCCAACACGAGCAGTACTTC. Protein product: CASSLIQHEQYF.

Here the CDR3 reads CASSSGTSGTNTGELFF. CDR3 nucleotide sequence: TGTGCCAGCAGCTCCGGGACTAGCGGAACAAACACCGGGGAGCTGTTTTTT. The rearrangement joins TRBV7-8 to TRBJ2-2; 11 bases align to TRBD2. The CDR3 has 17 amino acids. V gave up 4 bases and J gave up 2 bases; unmatched junction bases: 6. Germline V gives CDR1 SGHVS, CDR2 FQNEAQ.

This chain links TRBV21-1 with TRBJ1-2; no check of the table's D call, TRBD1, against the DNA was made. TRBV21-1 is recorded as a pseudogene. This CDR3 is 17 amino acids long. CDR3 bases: TGTGCCAGCAGCAAAGGCGACGACAGGGGGCGCGACTATGGCTACACCTTC. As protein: CASSKGDDRGRDYGYTF.

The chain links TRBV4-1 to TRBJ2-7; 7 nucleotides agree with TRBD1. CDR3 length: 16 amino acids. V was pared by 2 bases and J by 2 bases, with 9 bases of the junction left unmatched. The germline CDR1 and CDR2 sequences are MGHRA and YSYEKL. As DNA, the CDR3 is TGCGCCAGCAGCCAAACCGACAGGGTAATCACCTACGAGCAGTACTTC. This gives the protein CASSQTDRVITYEQYF.